Listed below are T cell receptor beta chains from one sample, sequenced in a study of early T cells in non-severe SARS-CoV-2 infection. TCRdb ran MiXCR on the 5' RACE reads and lists one entry per CDR3 protein. The table has about 89,000 distinct CDR3 sequences, 16% seen once. The sample here was whole blood, taken at baseline. Source of these receptors: an adult who was a healthcare worker with PCR-confirmed SARS-CoV-2 infection or an uninfected control (not recorded which). The CDR3 runs from the conserved cysteine through the conserved F or W. The D gene is left open where the match is weak. A row's size may be missing; if present it is once, few, many or a size class.

D gene	V gene	clone size	J gene	CDR3 protein	CDR3 DNA
NA	TRBV20-1	many	TRBJ2-2	CSVSRAAGNTGELFF	TGCAGTGTCTCACGGGCAGCGGGCAACACCGGGGAGCTGTTTTTT
TRBD2	TRBV4-3	few	TRBJ2-7	CASSQEPSGGLHSYEQYF	TGCGCCAGCAGCCAAGAACCTAGCGGGGGTCTACACTCCTACGAGCAGTACTTC
TRBD2	TRBV6-4	many	TRBJ2-3	CASSALAGVDTQYF	TGTGCCAGCAGTGCTCTAGCGGGAGTAGATACGCAGTATTTT
NA	TRBV28	few	TRBJ2-4	CASSLPLGFANIQYF	TGTGCCAGCAGTTTACCTCTAGGGTTCGCAAACATTCAGTACTTC
TRBD2	TRBV7-2	NA	TRBJ2-1	CASSWPGTNNEQFF	TGTGCCAGCAGCTGGCCCGGGACTAACAATGAGCAGTTCTTC
NA	TRBV9	few	TRBJ2-3	CASSGAETTDTQYF	TGTGCCAGCAGCGGGGCGGAAACCACAGATACGCAGTATTTT
NA	TRBV12-3/TRBV12-4	NA	TRBJ1-1	CAGSLTGNTEAFF	TGTGCCGGCAGTTTAACAGGGAACACTGAAGCTTTCTTT
NA	TRBV6-6	NA	TRBJ1-6	CASRVASSKGDSPLHF	TGTGCCAGCAGAGTTGCGAGCTCCAAAGGGGATTCACCCCTCCACTTT
TRBD2	TRBV9	few	TRBJ2-4	CASSARERDGNIQYF	TGTGCCAGCAGCGCTCGAGAGCGGGACGGAAACATTCAGTACTTC
NA	TRBV7-9	NA	TRBJ2-1	CASRTANEQFF	TGTGCCAGCAGAACTGCGAATGAGCAGTTCTTC
TRBD1	TRBV4-1	few	TRBJ2-5	CASSQDGTGGETQYF	TGCGCCAGCAGCCAAGATGGGACAGGGGGAGAGACCCAGTACTTC
TRBD2	TRBV7-9	NA	TRBJ2-1	CASSAASGRANEQFF	TGTGCCAGCAGCGCCGCAAGCGGGAGAGCAAATGAGCAGTTCTTC
NA	TRBV12-3/TRBV12-4	NA	TRBJ1-1	CASSRATLNTEAFF	TGTGCCAGCAGTAGAGCTACCCTCAACACTGAAGCTTTCTTT
NA	TRBV12-3/TRBV12-4	few	TRBJ2-7	CASSLAGKKGEQYF	TGTGCCAGCAGTTTAGCAGGGAAAAAAGGCGAGCAGTACTTC
TRBD2	TRBV9	NA	TRBJ2-1	CASSVDLGGIYNEQFF	TGTGCCAGCAGCGTAGATCTGGGAGGGATCTACAATGAGCAGTTCTTC
NA	TRBV11-2	few	TRBJ1-2	CASSALQGVNYGYTF	TGTGCCAGCAGCGCGCTACAGGGAGTCAACTATGGCTACACCTTC
TRBD1	TRBV6-6	many	TRBJ1-3	CASSYVRDRRNTIYF	TGTGCCAGCAGTTATGTTCGGGACAGAAGAAACACCATATATTTT
NA	TRBV12-5	few	TRBJ2-2	CASGSANTGELFF	TGTGCTAGTGGATCCGCGAACACCGGGGAGCTGTTTTTT
NA	TRBV7-9	NA	TRBJ2-5	CASSLVPGVTETQYF	TGTGCCAGCAGCTTAGTACCCGGGGTCACGGAGACCCAGTACTTC
NA	TRBV7-6	NA	TRBJ2-1	CASSHARNEQFF	TGTGCCAGCAGCCACGCCCGGAATGAGCAGTTCTTC
NA	TRBV7-3	NA	TRBJ2-1	CASSATPSFNEQFF	TGTGCCAGCAGCGCGACCCCAAGCTTCAATGAGCAGTTCTTC
TRBD1	TRBV12-3/TRBV12-4	few	TRBJ2-1	CASSGQGGSYNEQFF	TGTGCCAGCAGCGGACAGGGCGGATCCTACAATGAGCAGTTCTTC
NA	TRBV29-1	many	TRBJ2-1	CSVGGRYNEQFF	TGCAGCGTTGGAGGACGGTACAATGAGCAGTTCTTC
TRBD2	TRBV20-1	NA	TRBJ2-1	CSAQSGGSEFYNEQFF	TGCAGTGCCCAATCTGGCGGGAGTGAATTCTACAATGAGCAGTTCTTC
TRBD1	TRBV9	few	TRBJ1-1	CASSPPTKDRGTEAFF	TGTGCCAGCAGCCCTCCAACGAAGGACAGGGGAACTGAAGCTTTCTTT
NA	TRBV2	few	TRBJ2-1	CASRGSWEVEQFF	TGTGCCAGCAGGGGATCCTGGGAGGTTGAGCAGTTCTTC
NA	TRBV7-2	few	TRBJ2-3	CASSNTADTQYF	TGTGCCAGCAGCAATACCGCAGATACGCAGTATTTT
NA	TRBV7-3	few	TRBJ1-1	CASSLTYGGGTEAFF	TGTGCCAGCAGCTTAACATACGGCGGAGGTACTGAAGCTTTCTTT
TRBD1	TRBV19	few	TRBJ2-7	CASSIALGQISYEQYF	TGTGCCAGTAGTATCGCTCTGGGACAGATCTCCTACGAGCAGTACTTC
NA	TRBV7-9	NA	TRBJ2-1	CASSSLPVLGEQFF	TGTGCCAGCAGCTCCCTACCCGTTCTGGGTGAGCAGTTCTTC
TRBD2	TRBV4-1	NA	TRBJ2-3	CASSQALIEREVDF	TGCGCCAGCAGCCAAGCCCTGATTGAGCGGGAGGTGGATTTT
TRBD1	TRBV2	few	TRBJ2-7	CAIDNGTGGYEQYF	TGTGCCATCGATAACGGGACAGGGGGCTACGAGCAGTACTTC